A few counts support the clone carrying this TCR beta chain. From germline, CDR1 is SQVTM and CDR2 ANQGSEA. The CDR3 runs to 12 residues. Trimming removed 7 bases from V and 7 bases from J; junction bases left unmatched: 6. These data are taken from a study of regulatory T cells in long-lasting Graves disease. As to time point: newly diagnosed GD, antithyroid drugs for less than 3 months. After RNA was extracted from PBMCs, the TCR library was made from it. Building the TCR beta libraries relied on iRepertoire HTBI primers, and CDR3 regions underwent Arm-PCR. TCRdb ran MiXCR on the multiplex PCR reads and lists one entry per CDR3 protein. The sample shows about 540,000 distinct CDR3 sequences, 13% of them seen only once. These data were also reused for a study on T cells in Graves' hyperthyroidism and ophthalmopathy. That work adds: Lactation, pregnancy, other autoimmune disease or uncontrolled infection led to exclusion of patients. With the HTBI primer set, the TCR CDR3 went through a first round of RT-PCR.

This TCR came from a man in his thirties or forties with Graves disease. The V call is TRBV29-1, the J call TRBJ1-2; 10 bases are a match to TRBD1. The sample here was peripheral blood mononuclear cells (PBMCs), taken at new diagnosis, from a patient treated with antithyroid drugs. CDR3 in amino acids: CSGRTGGGGYTF. CDR3 nucleotide sequence: TGCAGCGGGAGGACAGGGGGGGGTGGCTACACCTTC.